A selection of T cell receptor beta chains follows, all from one sample in a study of early T cells in non-severe SARS-CoV-2 infection. TCRdb re-analysed the 5' RACE reads in MiXCR, keeping a single row per CDR3 protein. The sample comprises more than 60,000 distinct CDR3 sequences, about 13% of which are singletons, and about 6.4% rests with the top ten. Sequencing input: whole blood. The receptors stem from an adult who was a healthcare worker with PCR-confirmed SARS-CoV-2 infection or an uninfected control (not recorded which). CDR3s include the opening cysteine and the closing phenylalanine or tryptophan. The D gene is left open where the match is weak. For some rows the clone size is stated as once, few or many, or as a class when expanded; others skip it.

V,length,J,D,size,CDR3,DNA
TRBV4-1,15,TRBJ2-7,-,few,CASSQDRGTLYEQYF,TGCGCCAGCAGCCAAGATCGAGGGACACTCTACGAGCAGTACTTC
TRBV15,16,TRBJ1-5,-,-,CATSSPLGRLEQPQHF,TGTGCCACCAGCAGCCCATTAGGGAGATTAGAACAGCCCCAGCATTTT
TRBV6-6,17,TRBJ1-6,TRBD1,-,CASSYYPGQKSSSPLHF,TGTGCCAGCAGTTACTACCCGGGACAGAAGAGCAGCTCACCCCTCCACTTT
TRBV27,13,TRBJ2-7,-,few,CASSFEGGYEQYF,TGTGCCAGCAGTTTTGAGGGAGGCTACGAGCAGTACTTC
TRBV28,14,TRBJ1-1,-,-,CASLTPSIYTEAFF,TGTGCCAGTTTGACCCCGTCGATCTATACTGAAGCTTTCTTT
TRBV9,16,TRBJ2-2,TRBD1,-,CASSLRTGRNTGELFF,TGTGCCAGCAGCCTTAGGACAGGGAGGAACACCGGGGAGCTGTTTTTT
TRBV6-1,15,TRBJ2-3,-,many,CASSEEGGPTDTQYF,TGTGCCAGCAGTGAAGAGGGGGGACCCACAGATACGCAGTATTTT
TRBV12-3/TRBV12-4,14,TRBJ2-2,-,many,CASSLAQGQRELFF,TGTGCCAGCAGTTTGGCGCAGGGCCAGCGGGAGCTGTTTTTT
TRBV28,14,TRBJ1-6,-,few,CASSLVGIGSPLHF,TGTGCCAGCAGTTTAGTTGGGATAGGATCACCCCTCCACTTT
TRBV14,14,TRBJ1-1,TRBD1,many,CASVRTGDGTEAFF,TGTGCCAGCGTTCGGACAGGGGACGGCACTGAAGCTTTCTTT
TRBV7-6,14,TRBJ2-1,TRBD2,few,CASSFQTSGNEQFF,TGTGCCAGCAGCTTCCAGACTAGCGGCAATGAGCAGTTCTTC
TRBV14,13,TRBJ1-2,-,few,CASSQNFRDGYTF,TGTGCCAGCAGCCAGAATTTCAGGGATGGCTACACCTTC
TRBV9,15,TRBJ2-7,TRBD2,many,CASSSRLAGTYEQYF,TGTGCCAGCAGCTCACGACTAGCGGGTACCTACGAGCAGTACTTC
TRBV4-1,16,TRBJ1-5,TRBD1,few,CASSQDGTGSNQPQHF,TGCGCCAGCAGCCAAGACGGGACAGGGAGCAATCAGCCCCAGCATTTT
TRBV5-1,14,TRBJ1-1,-,few,CASCPGVMNTEAFF,TGCGCCAGCTGCCCGGGGGTCATGAACACTGAAGCTTTCTTT
TRBV4-1,15,TRBJ1-4,TRBD1,few,CASSPWGQKNEKLFF,TGCGCCAGCAGCCCCTGGGGACAGAAGAATGAAAAACTGTTTTTT
TRBV5-8,13,TRBJ1-2,-,-,CASSFGEHYGYTF,TGTGCCAGCAGCTTCGGCGAGCACTATGGCTACACCTTC